The 19 T cell receptor beta chains below were found in one sample sequenced in a study of blood T cell repertoires in COVID-19. The protocol was immunoSEQ multiplex PCR, while the TCRdb copy is restricted to in-frame clones and leaves out a portion. This sample has fewer than 110,000 clones, with over 80% found just once. Sequenced: peripheral blood. All receptors derive from a young woman with acute or convalescent COVID-19.

This sequence joins TRBV5-8 and TRBJ2-1, with TRBD1 as a possible D gene (5 bases). Trimming shortened V by 0 bases and J by 3 bases, and 10 bases separated the two germline ends. Germline V lookup: CDR1 SGHTS, CDR2 YDEGEE. The CDR3 runs to 15 residues. Written as DNA, the CDR3 is TGTGCCAGCAGCTTGGTAGACAGAGACTACAATGAGCAGTTCTTC. Translation gives CASSLVDRDYNEQFF.

The chain uses TRBV6-1 and TRBJ1-2; 9 nucleotides align to TRBD1. V lost 0 bases, J lost 4 bases, and 6 bases stayed unmatched. Germline loops: CDR1 MNHNS, CDR2 SASEGT. This CDR3 is 16 amino acids long. The CDR3 region has the DNA TGTGCCAGCAGTGAAGCGAGGGACAGGGTATTCTATGGCTACACCTTC. Translating it yields CASSEARDRVFYGYTF.

This clone was found once. The rearrangement joins TRBV7-2 to TRBJ1-1, with 7 bases identical to TRBD1. The junction had 10 bases not matched to a gene; V was cut back by 3 bases and J by 0 bases. CDR1 SGHTA and CDR2 FQGNSA come from the germline V gene. CDR3 length: 17 amino acids. This CDR3 reads CASSLVGTEFMNTEAFF. The CDR3 DNA sequence: TGTGCCAGCAGCTTGGTCGGGACAGAATTCATGAACACTGAAGCTTTCTTT.

V is TRBV11-2 and J is TRBJ2-1; 10 nucleotides line up with TRBD2. This CDR3 comprises 18 residues. The trim removed 1 base at V and 9 bases at J, leaving 15 bases unmatched. Germline V lookup: CDR1 SGHAT, CDR2 FQNNGV. CDR3 sequence (DNA): TGTGCCAGCAGCTTAGGTCTTCTAGCGGGGGTCGGTTTGAGTGAGCAGTTCTTC. It translates to CASSLGLLAGVGLSEQFF. Drawing the rest from reference TRBV11-2 and TRBJ2-1, the complete variable domain is EAGVAQSPRYKIIEKRQSVAFWCNPISGHATLYWYQQILGQGPKLLIQFQNNGVVDDSQLPKDRFSAERLKGVDSTLKIQPAKLEDSAVYLCASSLGLLAGVGLSEQFFGPGTRLTVL.

The CDR3 region has the DNA TGTGCCAGCAGCTTAAAGGGACAGCAAGAGACCCAGTACTTC. As protein: CASSLKGQQETQYF. The chain employs TRBV7-2 and TRBJ2-5; 7 bases are a match to TRBD1. V shed 2 bases, J shed 2 bases, and the junction held 2 bases outside the gene matches. This CDR3 has 14 amino acids. Germline V CDR1 and CDR2: SGHTA, FQGNSA.

This chain joins TRBV5-6 and TRBJ2-7, with a weak D call TRBD2 (6 bases). CDR1 is SGHDT, CDR2 YYEEEE, per germline. The germline V and J ends were trimmed by 1 base and 2 bases, with 16 bases remaining between them. This CDR3 is built from 16 residues. The CDR3, as DNA: TGTGCCAGCAGCTTGCCCGGTCCGGGAGATCCCTACGAGCAGTACTTC. Protein: CASSLPGPGDPYEQYF. The full variable domain, rest sourced from reference TRBV5-6 and TRBJ2-7, is DAGVTQSPTHLIKTRGQQVTLRCSPKSGHDTVSWYQQALGQGPQFIFQYYEEEERQRGNFPDRFSGHQFPNYSSELNVNALLLGDSALYLCASSLPGPGDPYEQYFGPGTRLTVT.

The chain is built from TRBV28 and TRBJ1-4; D is undetermined. This CDR3 comprises 15 residues. Germline CDR1 reads MDHEN; CDR2 reads SYDVKM. Trimming removed 6 bases at V and 4 bases at J, with 15 bases between. The CDR3 loop reads CASSSPAGGNEKLFF. CDR3 coding DNA: TGTGCCAGCAGCTCCCCAGCAGGAGGTAATGAAAAACTGTTTTTT.

The chain links TRBV15 to TRBJ2-7; 9 nucleotides match TRBD2. The V and J ends lost 3 bases and 5 bases, in that order; junction bases with no gene match: 5. Germline CDR1 is LNHNV and CDR2 is YYDKDF (reference sequence). The CDR3 consists of 14 residues. The CDR3 is CATSSPAGGHEQYF. The CDR3 nucleotides are TGTGCCACCAGCAGTCCGGCGGGAGGGCACGAGCAGTACTTC.

This clone was detected once. This sequence joins TRBV7-3 and TRBJ2-7, with TRBD1 matching 10 bases. From germline, CDR1 is SGHTA and CDR2 FQGTGA. The CDR3 has 16 residues. V lost 5 bases to trimming and J lost 1 base; unmatched junction nucleotides: 8. CDR3 region: CASSAAGTGASYEQYF. Written as DNA, the CDR3 is TGTGCCAGCAGCGCAGCCGGGACAGGGGCATCCTACGAGCAGTACTTC.

The chain combines TRBV7-3 with TRBJ2-2, with a possible D match to TRBD2 (6 bases). V lost 5 bases to trimming and J lost 3 bases, with 16 bases between them. Looked up from germline, CDR1 is SGHTA and CDR2 is FQGTGA. The CDR3 extends over 16 amino acids. The CDR3 region is CASSPTGGRDTGELFF. Written as DNA, the CDR3 is TGTGCCAGCAGCCCAACTGGAGGGCGGGACACCGGGGAGCTGTTTTTT.

The chain combines TRBV12-5 with TRBJ2-7, with TRBD1 identical over 7 bases. From germline, CDR1 is LGHNT and CDR2 FRNRAP. V dropped 5 bases and J dropped 3; count of bases not matched to a gene: 1. The CDR3 length is 12 residues. CDR3 bases: TGTGCTAGTGGTAGGGACAGCTACGAGCAGTACTTC. Amino acid sequence: CASGRDSYEQYF.

This clone was seen once. The V and J genes are TRBV28 and TRBJ1-4; maybe TRBD1 (5 bases). CDR3 length: 15 residues. Trimming cost V 9 bases and J 4 bases, with 18 bases left between them. Germline lookup yields CDR1 MDHEN and CDR2 SYDVKM. CDR3: CASDRGGLGNEKLFF. CDR3 coding DNA: TGTGCCAGTGACCGGGGGGGGTTAGGTAATGAAAAACTGTTTTTT.

The gene calls are TRBV29-1 and TRBJ2-7, with 8 nucleotides matching TRBD1. Germline V gene lookup returns CDR1 SQVTM and CDR2 ANQGSEA. The CDR3 spans 13 residues. V was pared by 3 bases and J by 9 bases, with 10 bases of the junction left unmatched. CDR3 sequence: CSVEDRVGVGQYF. DNA of the CDR3: TGCAGCGTTGAGGACAGGGTTGGTGTTGGGCAGTACTTC.

The chain carries TRBV19 and TRBJ2-5; 11 nucleotides match TRBD2. Germline CDR1 is LNHDA and CDR2 is SQIVND (reference sequence). The CDR3 spans 13 residues. The V and J ends lost 7 bases and 5 bases, in that order; junction bases with no gene match: 3. For the CDR3, the DNA is TGTGCCAGTAAGGCTAGCGGGAGGGAGACCCAGTACTTC. This translates into CASKASGRETQYF.

The CDR3 DNA is TGTGCCAGCAGTTACTTTCGGGAGCTCCAGGAAGCTTTCTTT. This codes for CASSYFRELQEAFF. The J gene is TRBJ1-1, the V gene TRBV6-2 or TRBV6-3; no firm D call. The CDR3 runs to 14 residues. Germline CDR1 and CDR2: MNHEY and SVGEGT. The ends were cut back, 1 base at V and 8 bases at J, with 14 bases in the middle.

The chain couples TRBV7-2 to TRBJ2-5; D possibly corresponds to TRBD2 (5 bases). Germline V gene sequence: CDR1 SGHTA, CDR2 FQGNSA. The V gene lost 5 bases and the J gene lost 5 bases, with 15 bases spanning the gap. The CDR3 sequence is 14 residues long. CDR3: CASSKDSSEETQYF. The CDR3 DNA sequence: TGTGCCAGCAGCAAGGACTCCTCAGAGGAGACCCAGTACTTC. The entire variable domain, with the rest obtained from reference TRBV7-2 and TRBJ2-5, is as follows: GAGVSQSPSNKVTEKGKDVELRCDPISGHTALYWYRQSLGQGLEFLIYFQGNSAPDKSGLPSDRFSAERTGGSVSTLTIQRTQQEDSAVYLCASSKDSSEETQYFGPGTRLLVL.

This rearrangement joins TRBV5-4 to TRBJ2-3, with D possibly being TRBD2 (5 bases). Trimming left V 1 base short and J 0 bases short, with 15 bases between. The CDR3 has 17 amino acids. Per the germline V gene, CDR1 is SGHNT and CDR2 is YYREEE (reference sequence). This chain's CDR3 is CASSLFEGPISTDTQYF. CDR3 coding DNA: TGTGCCAGCAGCTTGTTTGAGGGCCCCATCAGCACAGATACGCAGTATTTT.

The chain uses TRBV5-1 and TRBJ1-2; 7 bases are a match to TRBD1. Trimming at V came to 0 bases and at J to 2 bases, leaving 4 bases not matched to a gene. From germline, CDR1 is SGHRS and CDR2 YFSETQ. The CDR3 has 15 residues. CDR3 amino acids: CASSLEGTENYGYTF. The CDR3 coding sequence is TGCGCCAGCAGCTTGGAGGGGACAGAAAACTATGGCTACACCTTC.

The V call is TRBV11-2, the J call TRBJ2-7; 7 positions agree with TRBD1. The junction had 7 bases not matched to a gene; V was cut back by 4 bases and J by 4 bases. The CDR3 has 14 amino acids. In germline, CDR1 is SGHAT, CDR2 FQNNGV. The CDR3 sequence: CASSSGTAFYEQYF. The CDR3 nucleotides read TGTGCCAGCAGCTCCGGGACAGCTTTTTACGAGCAGTACTTC.